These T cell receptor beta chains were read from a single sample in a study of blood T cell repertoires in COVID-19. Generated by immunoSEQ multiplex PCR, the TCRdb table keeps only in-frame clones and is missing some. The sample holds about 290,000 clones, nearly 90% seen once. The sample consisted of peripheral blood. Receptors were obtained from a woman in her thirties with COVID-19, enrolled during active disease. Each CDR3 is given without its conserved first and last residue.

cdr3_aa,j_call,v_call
SVGVQENYGYT,TRBJ1-2,TRBV29-1
ASSLVSGYEQY,TRBJ2-7,TRBV11-2
ASSHQRGSGEQY,TRBJ2-7,TRBV4-1
ASSRRERIGYT,TRBJ1-2,TRBV6-5
ASRLPGQGNTEAF,TRBJ1-1,TRBV23-1
RTGSYGYT,TRBJ1-2,TRBV20-1
ASSPDPGVGYT,TRBJ1-2,TRBV7-9
ASSLKSSGGNTGELF,TRBJ2-2,TRBV27
ASSALGTDTQY,TRBJ2-3,TRBV25-1
ASNTNGRGHYGYT,TRBJ1-2,TRBV19
ASSLYGQGHNQPQH,TRBJ1-5,TRBV28
ASSVGTTRTNTGELF,TRBJ2-2,TRBV19
TSSILTGGQIRATNEKLF,TRBJ1-4,TRBV1
ASSLATRYEQY,TRBJ2-7,TRBV5-4
ASSIGWDRGRIDEQF,TRBJ2-1,TRBV19
ASSFIPGQGFRTEAF,TRBJ1-1,TRBV5-1
ASSFGGSGNTIY,TRBJ1-3,TRBV7-9
ASSLTGGYEQY,TRBJ2-7,TRBV5-1
ASSQSPPDRVY,TRBJ2-7,TRBV4-2
SVLANRQGGYGYT,TRBJ1-2,TRBV29-1
ASSFRDRETQY,TRBJ2-5,TRBV2
SVVGTSGYEQY,TRBJ2-7,TRBV29-1
ASMGQGEAF,TRBJ1-1,TRBV28
SPRNTEEAF,TRBJ1-1,TRBV20-1
ASSSPARTGKNGYT,TRBJ1-2,TRBV4-1
ASSFGQGPRGYT,TRBJ1-2,TRBV5-4
ASSPPGRTPLH,TRBJ1-6,TRBV18
ASSGRTGLAEQY,TRBJ2-7,TRBV25-1
ASSPSGGPRETQY,TRBJ2-5,TRBV5-5
ASSQLLAFYNEQF,TRBJ2-1,TRBV27
ASSPFPTGRGSYEQY,TRBJ2-7,TRBV7-6
ASSEDELAGLLIPPEQY,TRBJ2-7,TRBV6-1
ASSRGRAEAF,TRBJ1-1,TRBV6-5
ASSESGRGGTEAF,TRBJ1-1,TRBV25-1
ASSPTGGGYGYT,TRBJ1-2,TRBV7-6
ATSRPQDYQPQH,TRBJ1-5,TRBV15
ASSLSSGNTIY,TRBJ1-3,TRBV11-2
ASSLGQGLGEQY,TRBJ2-7,TRBV5-4
ASRYPGTGGSGYT,TRBJ1-2,TRBV5-6
ASSSRGPSTDTQY,TRBJ2-3,TRBV18
SARAYYGYT,TRBJ1-2,TRBV20-1
ASSSLYRYTEAF,TRBJ1-1,TRBV7-2
ASSQGLAAWNTQY,TRBJ2-3,TRBV5-4
ASGTGRRYGYT,TRBJ1-2,TRBV2
ASSYHPGSDEQY,TRBJ2-7,TRBV6-5
AISESAPEDTQY,TRBJ2-3,TRBV10-3